This T cell receptor beta chain was sequenced during a study of blood T cell repertoires in COVID-19. In the study overall: Acute-phase and convalescent COVID-19 samples originated in the United States, Italy and Spain. PBMCs, B-cell-depleted T cells, or T cells provided the cDNA or gDNA that made up the material.

Original data processing: The authors estimated nucleated cell counts from reference gene primer amplification. Sequenced by immunoSEQ multiplex PCR; TCRdb stores in-frame clones only, minus some. For V, J and clone size, that table is used; D and trimming come from the DNA. The table lists around 40,000 clones, approximately 87% of them singletons. From germline, CDR1 is MDHEN and CDR2 SYDVKM. The CDR3 contains 12 residues. Trimming took off 6 bases at V and 4 bases at J, with 8 bases between the two ends. This clonotype was sampled from a man over 45 with active or convalescent COVID-19. The sequencing sample was made of peripheral blood. The V call is TRBV28, the J call TRBJ2-3; the D gene is possibly TRBD2 (6 bases). The CDR3 region has the DNA TGTGCCAGCAGCGGGGGTGCAGATACGCAGTATTTT. Translating it yields CASSGGADTQYF.